The rows below give T cell receptor beta chains drawn from one sample of a study of control samples from healthy donors and cancer patients. Clones were read by immunoSEQ multiplex PCR, and TCRdb kept only the in-frame ones, dropping some. There are 94,000 or so clones in the sample; approximately 84% occur only once, and roughly 39% lies in the top ten. Sequenced input: PBMCs. These receptors were taken from a man aged 65 to 85 with lung cancer. CDR3s include the opening cysteine and the closing phenylalanine or tryptophan. The D gene is left open where the match is weak. Size tells how often a clone was seen (once, few, many) or the class of an expanded clone, and some rows leave it out.

v_call: TRBV7-3
clone_size: .
j_call: TRBJ1-5
d_call: .
cdr3_nt: TGTGCCAGCAGCTTGGGAACAGGGAATCAGCCCCAGCATTTT
cdr3_aa: CASSLGTGNQPQHF

v_call: TRBV27
clone_size: .
j_call: TRBJ2-3
d_call: TRBD2
cdr3_nt: TGTGCCAGCAGTTTCGTAGCGGGGGGGCCAGATACGCAGTATTTT
cdr3_aa: CASSFVAGGPDTQYF

v_call: TRBV11-2
clone_size: once
j_call: TRBJ2-3
d_call: .
cdr3_nt: TGTGCCAGCAGCTTAGAGGTGGTGGCCGGGGATACGCAGTATTTT
cdr3_aa: CASSLEVVAGDTQYF

v_call: TRBV7-3
clone_size: .
j_call: TRBJ1-6
d_call: .
cdr3_nt: TGTGCCAGCAGCTTACAGGGCTATAATTCACCCCTCCACTTT
cdr3_aa: CASSLQGYNSPLHF

v_call: TRBV6-1
clone_size: .
j_call: TRBJ1-5
d_call: .
cdr3_nt: TGTGCCAGCAGTGAAAGGTGGTATCAGCCCCAGCATTTT
cdr3_aa: CASSERWYQPQHF

v_call: TRBV25-1
clone_size: once
j_call: TRBJ2-6
d_call: .
cdr3_nt: TGTGCCAGCAGTGAATCTGGAACTGGGGCCAACGTCCTGACTTTC
cdr3_aa: CASSESGTGANVLTF

v_call: TRBV5-1
clone_size: .
j_call: TRBJ1-6
d_call: TRBD1
cdr3_nt: TGCGCCAGCAGCTCATGGACAGGGGGCAATTCACCCCTCCACTTT
cdr3_aa: CASSSWTGGNSPLHF

v_call: TRBV5-5
clone_size: .
j_call: TRBJ2-7
d_call: TRBD1
cdr3_nt: TGTGCCAGCAGCTCGCAACAGGGGTGGTACTTC
cdr3_aa: CASSSQQGWYF

v_call: TRBV18
clone_size: .
j_call: TRBJ2-2
d_call: .
cdr3_nt: TGTGCCACCCTGCCAGGCCAGAACACCGGGGAGCTGTTTTTT
cdr3_aa: CATLPGQNTGELFF

v_call: TRBV11-2
clone_size: .
j_call: TRBJ2-3
d_call: TRBD1
cdr3_nt: TGTGCCAGCAGCGGGGGACAGGGGAGCACAGATACGCAGTATTTT
cdr3_aa: CASSGGQGSTDTQYF

v_call: TRBV15
clone_size: .
j_call: TRBJ2-7
d_call: .
cdr3_nt: TGTGCCACCAGCAGAGAGGGCAACTACGAGCAGTACTTC
cdr3_aa: CATSREGNYEQYF

v_call: TRBV6-1
clone_size: .
j_call: TRBJ1-1
d_call: .
cdr3_nt: TGTGCCAGCAGTGAAGCCAGGGGTGGTGAAGCTTTCTTT
cdr3_aa: CASSEARGGEAFF

v_call: TRBV10-1
clone_size: .
j_call: TRBJ1-4
d_call: .
cdr3_nt: TGCGCCAGCAGTGAGTCGAGAGGTTTCGGGGAAAAACTGTTTTTT
cdr3_aa: CASSESRGFGEKLFF

v_call: TRBV30
clone_size: .
j_call: TRBJ2-7
d_call: TRBD1
cdr3_nt: TGTGCCTGGAGCCTGGGACAGGGTTACGAGCAGTACTTC
cdr3_aa: CAWSLGQGYEQYF

v_call: TRBV9
clone_size: .
j_call: TRBJ1-1
d_call: .
cdr3_nt: TGTGCCAGCAGCGTAGTTCAGGGAGCGAACACTGAAGCTTTCTTT
cdr3_aa: CASSVVQGANTEAFF

v_call: TRBV24-1
clone_size: .
j_call: TRBJ2-3
d_call: TRBD1
cdr3_nt: TGTGCCACCAGTGACCCTGGGACAGCTCCAGATACGCAGTATTTT
cdr3_aa: CATSDPGTAPDTQYF

v_call: TRBV5-7
clone_size: .
j_call: TRBJ2-7
d_call: .
cdr3_nt: TGTGCCAGCAGCTTGGAGTCTAGGGTTACCTACGAGCAGTACTTC
cdr3_aa: CASSLESRVTYEQYF

v_call: TRBV6-5
clone_size: .
j_call: TRBJ1-3
d_call: TRBD1
cdr3_nt: TGTGCCAGCAGTAACAGGGGGGACTCTGGAAACACCATATATTTT
cdr3_aa: CASSNRGDSGNTIYF

v_call: TRBV7-3
clone_size: .
j_call: TRBJ2-1
d_call: TRBD1
cdr3_nt: TGTGCCAGCAGCTTCCGCAGGGGGCTAGTCAATGAGCAGTTCTTC
cdr3_aa: CASSFRRGLVNEQFF

v_call: TRBV9
clone_size: .
j_call: TRBJ1-1
d_call: TRBD1
cdr3_nt: TGTGCCAGCACCGGAACAGGGGTCGGAGGCAACACTGAAGCTTTCTTT
cdr3_aa: CASTGTGVGGNTEAFF

v_call: TRBV11-2
clone_size: .
j_call: TRBJ1-6
d_call: .
cdr3_nt: TGTGCCAGCAGCGCCGACGGGAATTCACCCCTCCACTTT
cdr3_aa: CASSADGNSPLHF

v_call: TRBV10-1
clone_size: few
j_call: TRBJ1-6
d_call: .
cdr3_nt: TGCGCCAGCAGTGAGTCGACAGGTTCTAATTCACCCCTCCACTTT
cdr3_aa: CASSESTGSNSPLHF

v_call: TRBV5-4
clone_size: .
j_call: TRBJ2-5
d_call: .
cdr3_nt: TGTGCCAGCAGCTCAGTAGGGCAAATCGGCCAAGAGACCCAGTACTTC
cdr3_aa: CASSSVGQIGQETQYF

v_call: TRBV27
clone_size: .
j_call: TRBJ1-5
d_call: .
cdr3_nt: TGTGCCAGCAGTTGGGGCTCCAATCAGCCCCAGCATTTT
cdr3_aa: CASSWGSNQPQHF

v_call: TRBV21-1
clone_size: .
j_call: TRBJ1-2
d_call: .
cdr3_nt: TGTGCCAGCAGCAACGCGCTGGACGACAGAAACTATGGCTACACCTTC
cdr3_aa: CASSNALDDRNYGYTF

v_call: TRBV19
clone_size: .
j_call: TRBJ1-1
d_call: .
cdr3_nt: TGTGCTTGCTCCATGGACGGGAACACTGAAGCTTTCTTT
cdr3_aa: CACSMDGNTEAFF

v_call: TRBV7-9
clone_size: .
j_call: TRBJ1-3
d_call: TRBD1
cdr3_nt: TGTGCCAGCAGCCACGACAGGGGGCCGATAAACACCATATATTTT
cdr3_aa: CASSHDRGPINTIYF

v_call: TRBV4-1
clone_size: few
j_call: TRBJ2-3
d_call: .
cdr3_nt: TGCGCCAGCAGCGAGGGGCACACAGATACGCAGTATTTT
cdr3_aa: CASSEGHTDTQYF

v_call: TRBV18
clone_size: .
j_call: TRBJ2-7
d_call: TRBD2
cdr3_nt: TGTGCCAGCTCACCATTGGCTAGCGGGGGCCCAAGCTCCTACGAGCAGTACTTC
cdr3_aa: CASSPLASGGPSSYEQYF

v_call: TRBV6-5
clone_size: .
j_call: TRBJ1-1
d_call: TRBD1
cdr3_nt: TGTGCCAGCAGTTACCACGGGACAGGGGCGTACACTGAAGCTTTCTTT
cdr3_aa: CASSYHGTGAYTEAFF

v_call: TRBV7-2
clone_size: once
j_call: TRBJ2-5
d_call: .
cdr3_nt: TGTGCCAGCAGCCCCAGACAGGTGGGAACCAGAGAGACCCAGTACTTC
cdr3_aa: CASSPRQVGTRETQYF

v_call: TRBV7-9
clone_size: once
j_call: TRBJ1-4
d_call: .
cdr3_nt: TGTGCCAGCAGCTTAGCGGGGGCCACCATTAATGAAAAACTGTTTTTT
cdr3_aa: CASSLAGATINEKLFF

v_call: TRBV18
clone_size: .
j_call: TRBJ1-4
d_call: .
cdr3_nt: TGTGCCAGCGGGGACGGCCTTAATGAAAAACTGTTTTTT
cdr3_aa: CASGDGLNEKLFF

v_call: TRBV30
clone_size: .
j_call: TRBJ1-5
d_call: TRBD1
cdr3_nt: TGTGCCTGGAACCCGGGACAGATTTATAGCAATCAGCCCCAGCATTTT
cdr3_aa: CAWNPGQIYSNQPQHF

v_call: TRBV10-3
clone_size: few
j_call: TRBJ2-7
d_call: TRBD2
cdr3_nt: TGTGCCATCAGACTAGCGGCGAACTCCTACGAGCAGTACTTC
cdr3_aa: CAIRLAANSYEQYF

v_call: TRBV7-9
clone_size: .
j_call: TRBJ2-2
d_call: TRBD1
cdr3_nt: TGTGCCAGCAGCTTCCACAGGGGCACCGGGGAGCTGTTTTTT
cdr3_aa: CASSFHRGTGELFF

v_call: TRBV9
clone_size: .
j_call: TRBJ2-1
d_call: .
cdr3_nt: TGTGCCAGCAGCGTAGTGGCAGGGGGGAACAATGAGCAGTTCTTC
cdr3_aa: CASSVVAGGNNEQFF

v_call: TRBV4-1
clone_size: .
j_call: TRBJ1-6
d_call: .
cdr3_nt: TGCGCCAGCAGCCAAGGGCCCCTCGAGGGACGGCGGGATTCACCCCTCCACTTT
cdr3_aa: CASSQGPLEGRRDSPLHF

v_call: TRBV29-1
clone_size: .
j_call: TRBJ1-6
d_call: .
cdr3_nt: TGCAGCACCTCGACGGGGGATCCGAATTCACCCCTCCACTTT
cdr3_aa: CSTSTGDPNSPLHF